Listed below are T cell receptor beta chains from one sample, sequenced in a study of blood T cell repertoires in COVID-19. Using immunoSEQ multiplex PCR, the repertoire was profiled, and TCRdb retains in-frame clones only, with some absent. Here the sample spans about 82,000 clones, around 83% being singletons. Input material: peripheral blood. Every receptor here comes from a woman aged 55-75 years with acute or convalescent COVID-19. CDR3s include the opening cysteine and the closing phenylalanine or tryptophan. The D gene is left open where the match is weak. For some rows the clone size is stated as once, few or many, or as a class when expanded; others skip it.

CASSSGTSLHNTQYF,TGTGCCAGCAGTTCCGGGACTAGTCTTCACAATACGCAGTATTTT,TRBD2,TRBV6-6,TRBJ2-3,.
CASSTEDTQYF,TGTGCCAGCAGTACTGAGGATACGCAGTATTTT,.,TRBV7-6,TRBJ2-3,.
CASSYLSGTSGEGEQFF,TGTGCCAGCAGTTACCTCAGTGGGACTAGCGGGGAGGGTGAGCAGTTCTTC,TRBD2,TRBV6-2/TRBV6-3,TRBJ2-1,once
CASSVDRVRYGYTF,TGTGCCAGCAGCGTAGACAGGGTTCGCTATGGCTACACCTTC,.,TRBV9,TRBJ1-2,.
CASSQDSGTGTREQYF,TGCGCCAGCAGCCAAGACTCCGGGACAGGGACTCGGGAGCAGTACTTC,TRBD1,TRBV4-3,TRBJ2-7,.
CASSVQGTGELFF,TGTGCCAGCAGTGTACAGGGCACCGGGGAGCTGTTTTTT,.,TRBV6-4,TRBJ2-2,few
CATSDSTGRAYNEQFF,TGTGCCACCAGTGACTCTACAGGGCGCGCCTACAATGAGCAGTTCTTC,.,TRBV24-1,TRBJ2-1,.
CASSVEIAGAPGGGTDTQYF,TGTGCCAGCAGCGTAGAAATAGCGGGGGCCCCCGGGGGTGGCACAGATACGCAGTATTTT,TRBD2,TRBV9,TRBJ2-3,.
CASSERGAGRGTDTQYF,TGCGCCAGCAGTGAGAGGGGAGCGGGGCGAGGGACAGATACGCAGTATTTT,TRBD2,TRBV10-1,TRBJ2-3,.
CASGLSASSYEQYF,TGTGCTAGTGGTTTGAGCGCGAGCTCCTACGAGCAGTACTTC,.,TRBV12-5,TRBJ2-7,once
CASSRGQAEANVLTF,TGCGCCAGCAGCCGTGGACAGGCAGAGGCCAACGTCCTGACTTTC,TRBD1,TRBV4-3,TRBJ2-6,.
CASSLGAPEKLFF,TGTGCCAGCAGCCTGGGGGCCCCCGAAAAACTGTTTTTT,.,TRBV3-1/TRBV3-2,TRBJ1-4,.
CASSEFSGNYGYTF,TGTGCCAGCAGTGAATTTTCAGGGAACTATGGCTACACCTTC,.,TRBV25-1,TRBJ1-2,.
CASSFKSGTEAFF,TGTGCCAGCAGCTTCAAATCGGGGACTGAAGCTTTCTTT,.,TRBV13,TRBJ1-1,.
CASSPHRASYEQYF,TGTGCCAGCAGCCCGCACAGGGCCTCCTACGAGCAGTACTTC,.,TRBV7-2,TRBJ2-7,.
CAWSPRGDTEAFF,TGTGCCTGGAGCCCCAGGGGGGACACTGAAGCTTTCTTT,TRBD1,TRBV30,TRBJ1-1,.
CASSQGQVQETQYF,TGCGCCAGCAGCCAAGGACAAGTCCAAGAGACCCAGTACTTC,.,TRBV4-1,TRBJ2-5,.
CASSPRGGGYEQYF,TGTGCCAGCAGCCCCCGGGGGGGCGGCTACGAGCAGTACTTC,TRBD2,TRBV9,TRBJ2-7,.
CASRTSGSVWEQYF,TGTGCCAGCAGGACTAGCGGGAGTGTTTGGGAGCAGTACTTC,TRBD2,TRBV6-5,TRBJ2-7,.
CASSLKWALDYGYTF,TGTGCCAGCAGTTTAAAGTGGGCCCTTGACTATGGCTACACCTTC,.,TRBV27,TRBJ1-2,.
CASLGGDSSYNEQFF,TGTGCCAGTCTGGGCGGGGACAGCTCCTACAATGAGCAGTTCTTC,.,TRBV6-5,TRBJ2-1,.
CACLAEKDTQYF,TGTGCCTGTCTAGCAGAGAAGGATACGCAGTATTTT,.,TRBV30,TRBJ2-3,.
CASSPRGRGTPLHF,TGTGCCAGCAGCCCCCGGGGCAGGGGGACACCCCTCCACTTT,TRBD1,TRBV3-1/TRBV3-2,TRBJ1-6,.
CSASKADSGANVLTF,TGCAGTGCTAGTAAGGCGGACTCTGGGGCCAACGTCCTGACTTTC,.,TRBV20-1,TRBJ2-6,.
CASSQRMGLCSYEQYF,TGTGCCAGCAGCCAGCGGATGGGGCTATGTTCTTACGAGCAGTACTTC,.,TRBV3-1/TRBV3-2,TRBJ2-7,.
CASGGEGTAYNEQFF,TGTGCCAGCGGAGGGGAGGGCACAGCCTACAATGAGCAGTTCTTC,TRBD2,TRBV6-5,TRBJ2-1,.
CAGYRVVNTEAFF,TGTGCCGGATACAGGGTGGTGAACACTGAAGCTTTCTTT,.,TRBV12-3/TRBV12-4,TRBJ1-1,.
CASGKEQGTGANVLTF,TGTGCCAGCGGGAAAGAACAGGGAACCGGGGCCAACGTCCTGACTTTC,.,TRBV2,TRBJ2-6,.
CASSVGSTGGKGKDNTEAFF,TGTGCCAGCAGCGTAGGTTCGACAGGGGGAAAGGGGAAGGATAACACTGAAGCTTTCTTT,TRBD1,TRBV9,TRBJ1-1,.
CASSQDIGLGTDTQYF,TGTGCCAGCAGCCAAGATATAGGACTTGGCACAGATACGCAGTATTTT,.,TRBV3-1/TRBV3-2,TRBJ2-3,once
CASSEDRLYGNTIYF,TGTGCCAGCAGTGAAGACAGATTATATGGAAACACCATATATTTT,.,TRBV6-1,TRBJ1-3,once
CSVAARGVISGYEQYF,TGCAGCGTTGCTGCCCGCGGCGTAATCAGTGGGTACGAGCAGTACTTC,.,TRBV29-1,TRBJ2-7,.
CASSFYGRDTEAFF,TGTGCCAGCAGCTTTTACGGCAGGGATACTGAAGCTTTCTTT,.,TRBV7-9,TRBJ1-1,.
CATSGSGTGPNQPQHF,TGTGCCACCAGTGGTTCCGGGACAGGTCCTAATCAGCCCCAGCATTTT,TRBD1,TRBV24-1,TRBJ1-5,once
CASSLNNSPLHF,TGTGCCAGCAGCCTTAATAATTCACCCCTCCACTTT,.,TRBV7-9,TRBJ1-6,once
CASSQTRNTGELFF,TGTGCCAGCAGCCAGACTAGAAACACCGGGGAGCTGTTTTTT,.,TRBV11-3,TRBJ2-2,.
CASSRGTGSAEAFF,TGTGCCAGCAGCCGGGGGACAGGGTCCGCTGAAGCTTTCTTT,TRBD1,TRBV3-1/TRBV3-2,TRBJ1-1,.
CASSLDPRGNEQFF,TGCGCCAGCAGCTTGGATCCCAGGGGCAATGAGCAGTTCTTC,.,TRBV5-1,TRBJ2-1,.
CASSQDVTGSLTGELFF,TGTGCCAGCAGCCAAGATGTCACAGGCTCTTTGACCGGGGAGCTGTTTTTT,.,TRBV14,TRBJ2-2,.
CARSRGQGVQETQYF,TGTGCCAGATCCCGGGGACAGGGGGTCCAAGAGACCCAGTACTTC,TRBD1,TRBV5-8,TRBJ2-5,.
CASSLGQGTSPLHF,TGCGCCAGCAGCTTGGGGCAGGGGACTTCACCCCTCCACTTT,.,TRBV5-1,TRBJ1-6,.
CASSYSIGGTPLHF,TGTGCCAGCAGTTACTCGATTGGGGGGACACCCCTCCACTTT,.,TRBV6-5,TRBJ1-6,.
CASSEERLSGNTIYF,TGTGCCAGCAGCGAGGAGCGCCTATCTGGAAACACCATATATTTT,.,TRBV7-8,TRBJ1-3,.
CASSPNPSGGYNEQFF,TGTGCCAGCAGCCCTAACCCCAGCGGGGGATACAATGAGCAGTTCTTC,TRBD2,TRBV4-2,TRBJ2-1,.
CASSLATGQGGEAFF,TGCGCCAGCAGCTTGGCCACGGGACAGGGTGGTGAAGCTTTCTTT,TRBD1,TRBV5-1,TRBJ1-1,.
CATLSPNRGQMGGYTF,TGTGCCACCCTCTCGCCAAACAGGGGCCAAATGGGTGGCTACACCTTC,TRBD1,TRBV27,TRBJ1-2,.
CASSSPPGEPTEAFF,TGTGCCAGCAGCTCTCCCCCAGGGGAGCCCACTGAAGCTTTCTTT,.,TRBV5-4,TRBJ1-1,.
CASSWPGQGAGTGELFF,TGTGCCAGCAGCTGGCCGGGACAGGGGGCAGGTACCGGGGAGCTGTTTTTT,TRBD1,TRBV7-3,TRBJ2-2,.
CSASPPATNEKLFF,TGCAGTGCTAGTCCTCCTGCAACTAATGAAAAACTGTTTTTT,.,TRBV20-1,TRBJ1-4,.
CASSPDSRNQPQHF,TGTGCCAGCAGCCCGGACAGCCGCAATCAGCCCCAGCATTTT,.,TRBV6-5,TRBJ1-5,once
CAISSGQGDGYTF,TGTGCCATCAGCTCCGGACAGGGCGATGGCTACACCTTC,TRBD1,TRBV10-3,TRBJ1-2,.
CATSVPDIYEQYF,TGTGCCACCAGTGTCCCCGACATCTACGAGCAGTACTTC,.,TRBV24-1,TRBJ2-7,.
CASSVGQGANYGYTF,TGTGCCAGCAGTGTGGGACAGGGAGCTAACTATGGCTACACCTTC,TRBD1,TRBV6-4,TRBJ1-2,.
CASSIPGGNTIYF,TGTGCCAGTAGTATCCCAGGAGGAAACACCATATATTTT,.,TRBV19,TRBJ1-3,.
CASSEEQFTEAFF,TGTGCCAGCAGTGAAGAACAGTTCACCGAAGCTTTCTTT,.,TRBV2,TRBJ1-1,few
CASSLGLRGAHGYTF,TGTGCCAGCAGCTTGGGGTTGCGGGGGGCCCATGGCTACACCTTC,.,TRBV11-2,TRBJ1-2,.
CASSPGQGAETQYF,TGCGCCAGCAGCCCCGGACAGGGCGCAGAGACCCAGTACTTC,TRBD1,TRBV5-1,TRBJ2-5,.